These T cell receptor beta chains were read from a single sample in a study of siplizumab effects on memory and regulatory T cells. Assay: immunoSEQ multiplex PCR; the TCRdb copy retains only in-frame clones and omits some. The sample consists of roughly 62,000 clones, roughly 85% of them appearing once. The sample comprised memory CD4+ T cells sorted from blood. Receptors originate from a human donor in good health. CDR3s include the opening cysteine and the closing phenylalanine or tryptophan. The D gene is left open where the match is weak. Clone size is shown for a subset of rows, as once, few, many or a class of expanded clone.

V gene	clone size	CDR3 length	J gene	D gene	CDR3 DNA	CDR3 protein
TRBV27	-	16	TRBJ1-6	TRBD1	TGTGCCAGCCGCCCCCCAGGACAGGGCTATAATTCACCCCTCCACTTT	CASRPPGQGYNSPLHF
TRBV29-1	-	12	TRBJ1-2	TRBD1	TGCAGCGTTGAGGGGGACAGGGATGGCTACACCTTC	CSVEGDRDGYTF
TRBV4-2	-	17	TRBJ1-3	TRBD1	TGTGCCAGCAGCCAAGATCGATGGACAGGGGACGGAAACACCATATATTTT	CASSQDRWTGDGNTIYF
TRBV4-3	-	19	TRBJ2-3	TRBD2	TGCGCCAGCAGCCTAAATCTGGGGACTAGCGGTACTAGCACAGATACGCAGTATTTT	CASSLNLGTSGTSTDTQYF
TRBV21-1	-	15	TRBJ1-1	-	TGTGCCAGCAGCAGAGGGACAGACATGAACACTGAAGCTTTCTTT	CASSRGTDMNTEAFF
TRBV7-9	once	14	TRBJ2-5	-	TGTGCCAGCAGCTTAGGACAGGTCCAAGAGACCCAGTACTTC	CASSLGQVQETQYF
TRBV12-5	-	13	TRBJ2-5	-	TGTGCTAGTGGTTTGTCCCGCGGAGAGACCCAGTACTTC	CASGLSRGETQYF
TRBV11-3	-	15	TRBJ2-1	-	TGTGCCAGCAGCTTGGAAACCGACAGGTACAATGAGCAGTTCTTC	CASSLETDRYNEQFF
TRBV6-1	-	14	TRBJ1-4	TRBD1	TGTGCCAGCAGTGCAACAGGGGCTAGTGAAAAATTGTTTTTT	CASSATGASEKLFF
TRBV5-6	-	16	TRBJ2-3	TRBD2	TGTGCCAGCAGCTTGGGGCGCGGGGGGGCTAGAGATACGCAGTATTTT	CASSLGRGGARDTQYF
TRBV2	once	11	TRBJ2-7	-	TGTGCCAGCAGACTGTCCTACGAGCAGTACTTC	CASRLSYEQYF
TRBV6-6	-	14	TRBJ1-3	-	TGTGCCAGCAATCCGACGGGCTCTGGAAACACCATATATTTT	CASNPTGSGNTIYF
TRBV29-1	-	14	TRBJ2-2	-	TGCAGCGTTGTAACGGTGTCGCGGACCGGGGAGCTGTTTTTT	CSVVTVSRTGELFF
TRBV6-6	-	15	TRBJ2-7	TRBD1	TGTGCCAGCAGTTACTCGTGGGACAGGGGAAACGAGCAGTACTTC	CASSYSWDRGNEQYF
TRBV2	-	15	TRBJ2-3	TRBD2	TGTGCCAGCTCCCCAGCGAGCGGGGGGGCGAATACGCAGTATTTT	CASSPASGGANTQYF
TRBV28	once	14	TRBJ1-3	-	TGTGCCAGCAAAAAAGGGGGGCTTCGAAACACCATATATTTT	CASKKGGLRNTIYF
TRBV5-4	once	13	TRBJ2-5	TRBD1	TGTGCCAGCAGGACAGACAGGGAGGAGACCCAGTACTTC	CASRTDREETQYF
TRBV19	-	16	TRBJ1-5	-	TGTGCCAGTAGTATAGTCGGCAGGGGACAAAATCAGCCCCAGCATTTT	CASSIVGRGQNQPQHF
TRBV5-1	once	12	TRBJ2-7	-	TGCGCCAGCAGCTCCAGGGCCTACGAGCAGTACTTC	CASSSRAYEQYF
TRBV7-3	-	13	TRBJ1-1	-	TGTGCCAGCAGCCAGAGCAGGAACACTGAAGCTTTCTTT	CASSQSRNTEAFF